A selection of T cell receptor beta chains follows, all from one sample in a study of human T cells and chemical hapten exposure. TCRdb passed the RACE reads through MiXCR, listing each CDR3 protein once. This sample yields 89,000 or so distinct CDR3 sequences, of which 8.5% are seen a single time; around 2.6% belongs to the top ten. The sequenced sample was whole blood, obtained in connection with sensitization to the hapten diphenylcyclopropenone (DPC). The receptors here all came from a man aged 35-49 years with alopecia areata. Some clones in this sample may be carry-over from other donors' samples. Each CDR3 is given without its conserved first and last residue. Some rows have no size entry. The others give once, few or many, or a class for an expanded clone.

clone_size j_call v_call cdr3_aa
NA TRBJ2-2 TRBV7-9 ASSLQGAGELF
NA TRBJ2-1 TRBV20-1 SAWTGNDNEQF
NA TRBJ2-5 TRBV20-1 SASPGQQQETQY
many TRBJ2-1 TRBV29-1 SVVWLAGVNEQF
NA TRBJ1-6 TRBV4-3 ASSQEILETGGYLGLNSPLH
NA TRBJ2-7 TRBV20-1 SARSETSGRAIYEQY
NA TRBJ1-5 TRBV12-3/TRBV12-4 ASSLNKGTGNQPQH
few TRBJ2-1 TRBV6-5 ASSFDRGKYNEQF
NA TRBJ2-3 TRBV9 ASSQQGSRGADTQY
few TRBJ2-4 TRBV7-2 ASSPGLAGDIQY
few TRBJ2-3 TRBV12-3/TRBV12-4 ASSFQETMRYTQY
few TRBJ1-1 TRBV18 ASSGGGPNTEAF
many TRBJ2-5 TRBV6-2/TRBV6-3 ASNAGGAQY
few TRBJ2-2 TRBV18 ASSPKGGELF
few TRBJ1-6 TRBV5-1 ASSGGQDYSPLH
NA TRBJ1-1 TRBV29-1 SVGNSRGLNTEAF
few TRBJ1-5 TRBV3-1 ASSQTETNNQPQH
NA TRBJ2-4 TRBV4-3 ASSQEQGARSVKNIQY
NA TRBJ1-1 TRBV30 AWSVLTSMNTEAF
few TRBJ2-7 TRBV12-3/TRBV12-4 ASSFELGQGRHEQY
few TRBJ1-1 TRBV6-5 ASSYGGRVTEAF
few TRBJ1-4 TRBV27 ASKQGTAKLF
few TRBJ1-6 TRBV12-3/TRBV12-4 ASRREGQKSPLH
NA TRBJ2-1 TRBV28 ASSRAYNEQF
few TRBJ2-7 TRBV28 AASGSPSYEQY
NA TRBJ2-1 TRBV24-1 ATSESDSGTSYNEQF
NA TRBJ2-5 TRBV12-3/TRBV12-4 ASSFGGGHHQETQY
many TRBJ2-3 TRBV25-1 ASTRDRADTQY
NA TRBJ2-5 TRBV28 ASHRLAGGETQY
many TRBJ1-1 TRBV7-9 ASSKRGGVGMNTEAF
NA TRBJ1-5 TRBV6-5 ASSLDYADQPQH
NA TRBJ1-5 TRBV7-8 ASSFRDGDQPQH